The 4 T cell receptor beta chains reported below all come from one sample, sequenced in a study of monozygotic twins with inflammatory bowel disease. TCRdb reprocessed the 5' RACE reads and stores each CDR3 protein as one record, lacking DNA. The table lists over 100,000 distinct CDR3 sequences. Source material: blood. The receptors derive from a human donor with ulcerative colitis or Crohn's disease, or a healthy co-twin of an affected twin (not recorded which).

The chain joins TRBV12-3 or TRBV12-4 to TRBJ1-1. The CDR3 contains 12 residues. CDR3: CASSLRTQKAFF.

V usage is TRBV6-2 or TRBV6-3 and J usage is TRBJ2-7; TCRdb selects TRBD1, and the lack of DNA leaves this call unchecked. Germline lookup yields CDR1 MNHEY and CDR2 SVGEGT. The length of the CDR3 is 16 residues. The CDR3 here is CASSSGQGRSTYEQYF.

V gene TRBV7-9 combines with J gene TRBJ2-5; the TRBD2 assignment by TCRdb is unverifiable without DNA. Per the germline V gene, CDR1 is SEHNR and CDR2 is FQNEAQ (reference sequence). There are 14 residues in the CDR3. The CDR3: CASSFREAQETQYF.

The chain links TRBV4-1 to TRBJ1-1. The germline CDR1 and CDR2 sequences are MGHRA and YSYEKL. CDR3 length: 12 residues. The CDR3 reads CASSHPDTEAFF.